The rows below give T cell receptor beta chains drawn from one sample of a study of blood T cell repertoires in COVID-19. TCRdb's copy holds only in-frame clones and misses some; the assay was immunoSEQ multiplex PCR. The data hold roughly 100,000 clones, with under 80% observed a single time. Sequenced input: peripheral blood. All receptors come from a woman in her 70s with acute or convalescent COVID-19. Each CDR3 is given with its conserved first and last residue. Fields, in order: J gene, V gene, clone size, D gene, CDR3 DNA, CDR3 protein. A D gene is named only where the DNA matches it firmly. The listing skips clone size in some rows; elsewhere it reads once, few, many or a size class.

J gene: TRBJ2-2; V gene: TRBV5-1; clone size: NA; D gene: NA; CDR3 DNA: TGCGCCAGCAGCTTGGCAGACTCCCGCACCGGGGAGCTGTTTTTT; CDR3 protein: CASSLADSRTGELFF
J gene: TRBJ1-6; V gene: TRBV28; clone size: once; D gene: TRBD1; CDR3 DNA: TGTGCCAGCGTGGAGGGGACAGGGGTTTCACCCCTCCACTTT; CDR3 protein: CASVEGTGVSPLHF
J gene: TRBJ2-3; V gene: TRBV7-9; clone size: NA; D gene: TRBD1; CDR3 DNA: TGTGCCAGCAGCTTAGAGGGACAGGGGACGAGGGATACGCAGTATTTT; CDR3 protein: CASSLEGQGTRDTQYF
J gene: TRBJ2-1; V gene: TRBV11-2; clone size: NA; D gene: NA; CDR3 DNA: TGTGCCAGCAGTACTCAGGGGTTCGCCTACAATGAGCAGTTCTTC; CDR3 protein: CASSTQGFAYNEQFF
J gene: TRBJ2-5; V gene: TRBV12-3/TRBV12-4; clone size: NA; D gene: TRBD2; CDR3 DNA: TGTGCCAGCCTAGCGGGGGCGGAGGAGACCCAGTACTTC; CDR3 protein: CASLAGAEETQYF
J gene: TRBJ2-7; V gene: TRBV9; clone size: NA; D gene: TRBD2; CDR3 DNA: TGTGCCAGCAGCGAGACTAGCGACACCCTCTCCTACGAGCAGTACTTC; CDR3 protein: CASSETSDTLSYEQYF
J gene: TRBJ2-3; V gene: TRBV7-2; clone size: NA; D gene: TRBD2; CDR3 DNA: TGTGCCAGCAGCTTTCGACTAGCGGGGGGAGATACGCAGTATTTT; CDR3 protein: CASSFRLAGGDTQYF
J gene: TRBJ1-1; V gene: TRBV7-6; clone size: NA; D gene: NA; CDR3 DNA: TGTGCCAGCAGCTCCGGACACCCGGCCAACACTGAAGCTTTCTTT; CDR3 protein: CASSSGHPANTEAFF
J gene: TRBJ2-3; V gene: TRBV5-8; clone size: NA; D gene: TRBD2; CDR3 DNA: TGTGCCAGCACCCCGTTTTTGAGGACTAGCGGAGCAGATACGCAGTATTTT; CDR3 protein: CASTPFLRTSGADTQYF
J gene: TRBJ1-5; V gene: TRBV19; clone size: few; D gene: NA; CDR3 DNA: TGTGCCAGTAGTATAGACACGCATCCCAACTCACAGGAGAGCAATCAGCCCCAGCATTTT; CDR3 protein: CASSIDTHPNSQESNQPQHF
J gene: TRBJ2-2; V gene: TRBV7-8; clone size: few; D gene: NA; CDR3 DNA: TGTGCCAGCTTAAGGGGCGGGGAGCTGTTTTTT; CDR3 protein: CASLRGGELFF
J gene: TRBJ2-1; V gene: TRBV19; clone size: NA; D gene: TRBD2; CDR3 DNA: TGTGCCAGTAGTATGATGGGTAGCGGGGGGGCCATCAGGTCCTACAATGAGCAGTTCTTC; CDR3 protein: CASSMMGSGGAIRSYNEQFF
J gene: TRBJ1-6; V gene: TRBV4-3; clone size: NA; D gene: NA; CDR3 DNA: TGCGCCAGCAGCCAAGAACTATACAATTCACCCCTCCACTTT; CDR3 protein: CASSQELYNSPLHF
J gene: TRBJ1-2; V gene: TRBV4-1; clone size: NA; D gene: NA; CDR3 DNA: TGCGCCAGCAGCCACACACAGGACGTCAGTCGCTATGGCTACACCTTC; CDR3 protein: CASSHTQDVSRYGYTF
J gene: TRBJ1-5; V gene: TRBV24-1; clone size: few; D gene: NA; CDR3 DNA: TGTGCCACCAGTGAGAGAGACTCCAATCAGCCCCAGCATTTT; CDR3 protein: CATSERDSNQPQHF
J gene: TRBJ2-3; V gene: TRBV2; clone size: NA; D gene: NA; CDR3 DNA: TGTGCCAGCAGGAGGGAGACAGATACGCAGTATTTT; CDR3 protein: CASRRETDTQYF
J gene: TRBJ2-1; V gene: TRBV7-7; clone size: NA; D gene: TRBD2; CDR3 DNA: TGTGCCAGCAGCTTAGAGGCGGGGGGAGTCTACAATGAGCAGTTCTTC; CDR3 protein: CASSLEAGGVYNEQFF
J gene: TRBJ1-1; V gene: TRBV7-9; clone size: NA; D gene: NA; CDR3 DNA: TGTGCCAGCAGCTTAGAGCGTCCGGGGACTGAAGCTTTCTTT; CDR3 protein: CASSLERPGTEAFF
J gene: TRBJ1-6; V gene: TRBV6-6; clone size: NA; D gene: TRBD1; CDR3 DNA: TGTGCCAGCAGTCGGGACAGAGATAATTCACCCCTCCACTTT; CDR3 protein: CASSRDRDNSPLHF
J gene: TRBJ2-1; V gene: TRBV6-2/TRBV6-3; clone size: few; D gene: TRBD2; CDR3 DNA: TGTGCCAGCAGTTACTCGACTGAACTAGCGGGGCTAAGCTCCTACAATGAGCAGTTCTTC; CDR3 protein: CASSYSTELAGLSSYNEQFF
J gene: TRBJ2-4; V gene: TRBV19; clone size: NA; D gene: NA; CDR3 DNA: TGTGCCAGTAGTGGGGGGACCCTAGCCAAAAACATTCAGTACTTC; CDR3 protein: CASSGGTLAKNIQYF
J gene: TRBJ1-5; V gene: TRBV6-1; clone size: NA; D gene: NA; CDR3 DNA: TGTGCCAGCAGTGCCTCCCCACAGGCGGGCAATCAGCCCCAGCATTTT; CDR3 protein: CASSASPQAGNQPQHF
J gene: TRBJ2-1; V gene: TRBV11-2; clone size: NA; D gene: NA; CDR3 DNA: TGTGCCAGCAGCTTAACGGGGTCGTTGGGGAAGGTCCACAATGAGCAGTTCTTC; CDR3 protein: CASSLTGSLGKVHNEQFF
J gene: TRBJ1-2; V gene: TRBV24-1; clone size: once; D gene: NA; CDR3 DNA: TGTGCCACCAGTGACAGGGAAGCGAGTGGCTACACCTTC; CDR3 protein: CATSDREASGYTF
J gene: TRBJ2-7; V gene: TRBV7-9; clone size: NA; D gene: TRBD1; CDR3 DNA: TGTGCCAGCAGCTTACCAGGGGGCTCCTACGAGCAGTACTTC; CDR3 protein: CASSLPGGSYEQYF
J gene: TRBJ2-3; V gene: TRBV6-5; clone size: few; D gene: NA; CDR3 DNA: TGTGCCAGCAGTTACCTCCCTACTAGCACAGATACGCAGTATTTT; CDR3 protein: CASSYLPTSTDTQYF
J gene: TRBJ2-7; V gene: TRBV28; clone size: NA; D gene: NA; CDR3 DNA: TGTGCCAGCAGTGGTTTTGGCAGGGGAGTTTCTTACGAGCAGTACTTC; CDR3 protein: CASSGFGRGVSYEQYF